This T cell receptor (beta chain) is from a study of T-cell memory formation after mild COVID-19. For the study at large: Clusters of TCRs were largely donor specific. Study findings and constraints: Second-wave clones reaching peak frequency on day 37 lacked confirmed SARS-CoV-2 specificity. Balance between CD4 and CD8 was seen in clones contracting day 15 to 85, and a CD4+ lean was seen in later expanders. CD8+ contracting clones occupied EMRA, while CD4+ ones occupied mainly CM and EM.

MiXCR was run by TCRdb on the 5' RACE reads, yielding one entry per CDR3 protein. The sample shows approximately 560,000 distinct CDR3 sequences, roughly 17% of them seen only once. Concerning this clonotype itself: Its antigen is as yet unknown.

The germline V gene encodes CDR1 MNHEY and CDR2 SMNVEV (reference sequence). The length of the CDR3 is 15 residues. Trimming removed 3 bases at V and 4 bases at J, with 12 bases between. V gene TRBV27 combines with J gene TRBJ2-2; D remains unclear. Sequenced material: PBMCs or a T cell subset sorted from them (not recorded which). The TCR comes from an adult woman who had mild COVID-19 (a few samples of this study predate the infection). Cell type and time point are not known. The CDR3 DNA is TGTGCCAGCAGTTTTTTGTTGGCCGGCACCGGGGAGCTGTTTTTT. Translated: CASSFLLAGTGELFF.